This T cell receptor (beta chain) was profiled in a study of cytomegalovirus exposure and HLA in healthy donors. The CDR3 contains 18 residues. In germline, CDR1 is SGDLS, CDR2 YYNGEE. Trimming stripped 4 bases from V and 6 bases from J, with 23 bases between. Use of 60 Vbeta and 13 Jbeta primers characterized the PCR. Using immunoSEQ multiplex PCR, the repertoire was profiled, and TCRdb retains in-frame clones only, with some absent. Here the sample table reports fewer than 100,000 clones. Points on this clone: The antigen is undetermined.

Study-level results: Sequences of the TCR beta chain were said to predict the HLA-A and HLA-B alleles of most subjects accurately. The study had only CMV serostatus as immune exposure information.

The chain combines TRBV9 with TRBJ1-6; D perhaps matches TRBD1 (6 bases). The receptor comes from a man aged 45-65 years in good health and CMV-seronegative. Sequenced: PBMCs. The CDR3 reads CASSPRIGGGKSNSPLHF. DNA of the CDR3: TGTGCCAGCAGCCCCCGGATAGGGGGTGGCAAGAGTAATTCACCCCTCCACTTT.